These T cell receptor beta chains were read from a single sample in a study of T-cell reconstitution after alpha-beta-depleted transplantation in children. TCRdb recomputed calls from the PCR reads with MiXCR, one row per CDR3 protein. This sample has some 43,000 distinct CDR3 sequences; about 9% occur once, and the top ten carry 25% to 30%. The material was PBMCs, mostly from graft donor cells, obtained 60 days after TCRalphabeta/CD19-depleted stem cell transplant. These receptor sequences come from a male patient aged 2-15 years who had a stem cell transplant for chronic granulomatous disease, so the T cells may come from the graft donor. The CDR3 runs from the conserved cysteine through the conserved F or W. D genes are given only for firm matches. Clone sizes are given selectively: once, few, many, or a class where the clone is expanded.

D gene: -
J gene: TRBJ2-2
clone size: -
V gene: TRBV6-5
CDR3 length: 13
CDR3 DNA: TGTGCCAGCAGTTTCACGGCCACCGGGGAGCTGTTTTTT
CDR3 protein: CASSFTATGELFF

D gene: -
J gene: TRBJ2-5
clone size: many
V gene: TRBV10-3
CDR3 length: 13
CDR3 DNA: TGTGCCATCAGTTCGGCATCCGCGGAGACCCAGTACTTC
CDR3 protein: CAISSASAETQYF

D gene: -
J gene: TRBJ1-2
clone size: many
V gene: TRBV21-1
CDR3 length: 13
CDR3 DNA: TGTGCCAGCAGCAAAGATGGGGCGTATGGCTACACCTTC
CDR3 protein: CASSKDGAYGYTF

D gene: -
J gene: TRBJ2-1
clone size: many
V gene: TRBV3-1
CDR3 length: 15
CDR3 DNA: TGTGCCAGCAGCCAAGACAGGGGCTCCTACAATGAGCAGTTCTTC
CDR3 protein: CASSQDRGSYNEQFF

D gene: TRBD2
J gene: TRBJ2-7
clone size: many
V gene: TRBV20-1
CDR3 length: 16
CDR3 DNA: TGCAGTGCTAGAGATCTCACCGGGGGGGGCTCCTACGAGCAGTACTTC
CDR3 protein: CSARDLTGGGSYEQYF

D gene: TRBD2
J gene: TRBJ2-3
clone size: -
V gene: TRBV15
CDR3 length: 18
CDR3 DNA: TGTGCCACCAGCAGAGTGTATTGGCTAGCGGGAGGACGGGATACGCAGTATTTT
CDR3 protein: CATSRVYWLAGGRDTQYF

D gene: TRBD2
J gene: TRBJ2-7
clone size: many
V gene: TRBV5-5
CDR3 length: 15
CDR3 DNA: TGTGCCAGCAGCTTAGTAGCGGGAGGGATCTACGAGCAGTACTTC
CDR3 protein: CASSLVAGGIYEQYF

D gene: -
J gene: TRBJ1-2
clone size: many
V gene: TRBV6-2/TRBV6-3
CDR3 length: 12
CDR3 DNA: TGTGCCAGCAGTTACAGGGGATATGGCTACACCTTC
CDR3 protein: CASSYRGYGYTF

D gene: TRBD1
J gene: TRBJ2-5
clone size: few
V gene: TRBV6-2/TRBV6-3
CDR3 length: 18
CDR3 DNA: TGTGCCAGCAGTTACACCACAGGGGCGCCAACCCTTCAAGAGACCCAGTACTTC
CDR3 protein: CASSYTTGAPTLQETQYF

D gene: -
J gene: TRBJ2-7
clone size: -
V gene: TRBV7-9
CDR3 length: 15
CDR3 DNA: TGTGCCAGCAGTGAAGAGTCCGGGCCATTCTACGAGCAGTACTTC
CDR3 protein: CASSEESGPFYEQYF

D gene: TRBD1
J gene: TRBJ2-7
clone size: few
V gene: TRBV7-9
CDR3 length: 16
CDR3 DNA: TGTGCCAGCAGCTCATGGGGGACAGGGGCCTCCTACGAGCAGTACTTC
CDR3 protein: CASSSWGTGASYEQYF

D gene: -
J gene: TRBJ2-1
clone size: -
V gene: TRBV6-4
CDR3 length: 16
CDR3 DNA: TGTGCCAGCAGCCCCTACGACAGTCGTCTCTACAATGAGCAGTTCTTC
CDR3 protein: CASSPYDSRLYNEQFF

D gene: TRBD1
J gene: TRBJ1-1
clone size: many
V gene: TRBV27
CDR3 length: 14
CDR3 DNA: TGTGCCAGCAGCCCCGGGACAGGGAACACTGAAGCTTTCTTT
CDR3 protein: CASSPGTGNTEAFF

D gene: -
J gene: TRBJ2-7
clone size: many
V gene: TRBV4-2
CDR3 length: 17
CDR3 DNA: TGTGCCAGCAGCCAAGCAGAGCGATGGCCCCTCTCCTACGAGCAGTACTTC
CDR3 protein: CASSQAERWPLSYEQYF

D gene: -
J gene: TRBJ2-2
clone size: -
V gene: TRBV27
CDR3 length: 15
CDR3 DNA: TGTGCCAGCAGTTTATATCCCCCGGGGACCGGGGAGCTGTTTTTT
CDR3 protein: CASSLYPPGTGELFF

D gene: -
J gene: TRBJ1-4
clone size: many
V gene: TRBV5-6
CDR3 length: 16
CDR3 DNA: TGTGCCAGCAGCAACCGACGGGTTGTGGCTAATGAAAAACTGTTTTTT
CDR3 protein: CASSNRRVVANEKLFF

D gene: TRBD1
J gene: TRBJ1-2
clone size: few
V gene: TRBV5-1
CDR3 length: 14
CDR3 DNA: TGCGCCAGCAGCTACAGACAGGGGGCCTATGGCTACACCTTC
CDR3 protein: CASSYRQGAYGYTF